This record covers a single TCR beta chain. The antigen is undetermined. The read stops 3 residues short of the end of the CDR3; the missing end is completed from the germline J gene. MY09/MY11 PCR detected cervical HPV DNA; dot-blot assigned genotypes. This specimen belongs to a study of T cells in women clearing cervical HPV infection. Background on the study: Donors had HPV16-related CIN3 or worse; 2 had invasive cancer. HLA type could not be excluded as a confounder.

CDR3 length: 13 residues. Germline V CDR1 and CDR2: MRHNA, SNTAGT. Overall study findings and caveats: Controls had more TRBV6-7 (0.16%) than cases (roughly 0.11%).

Using immunoSEQ multiplex PCR, the repertoire was profiled, and TCRdb retains in-frame clones only, with some absent. This specimen shows some 46,000 clones; the ten leading clones hold 35%. The rearrangement links TRBV6-4 to TRBJ2-3; unclear D gene. This TCR derives from a woman between 18 and 75 years old with a cervical HPV16 infection that either progressed to CIN3+ or cleared (not recorded which). The sample was blood buffy coat. Partial CDR3 DNA: TGTGCCAGCAGTGTAGTCCTAGGAGAGACG. As protein: CASSVVLGET. The full CDR3 protein is CASSVVLGETQYF.